These T cell receptor beta chains were read from a single sample in a study of blood T cell repertoires in COVID-19. Sequencing was performed with immunoSEQ multiplex PCR; in TCRdb, only in-frame clones are kept and a portion is missing. This repertoire shows hundreds of thousands of clones, around 86% found once; its top ten account for under 7.5%. The specimen sequenced was peripheral blood. These receptors all stem from a man aged 60 to 69 who had recovered from COVID-19. Both conserved end residues are trimmed from each CDR3. Clone size appears in some rows only: once, few, many, or a class for an expanded clone.

j_call: TRBJ1-2; clone_size: .; v_call: TRBV5-1; cdr3_aa: ASSSGEGGSRGYT
j_call: TRBJ1-2; clone_size: .; v_call: TRBV9; cdr3_aa: ASSEWTGTPGYT
j_call: TRBJ2-1; clone_size: .; v_call: TRBV19; cdr3_aa: ASTPSGKASYNEQF
j_call: TRBJ2-5; clone_size: .; v_call: TRBV4-2; cdr3_aa: ASSQGSGQPTAQY
j_call: TRBJ2-5; clone_size: once; v_call: TRBV30; cdr3_aa: AWSEDIQETQY
j_call: TRBJ1-1; clone_size: .; v_call: TRBV4-1; cdr3_aa: ASSQDRSGFTEAF
j_call: TRBJ2-7; clone_size: .; v_call: TRBV10-1; cdr3_aa: ASSDSRKAVSYEQY
j_call: TRBJ2-7; clone_size: .; v_call: TRBV5-1; cdr3_aa: ASSRTSGPYEQY
j_call: TRBJ1-4; clone_size: .; v_call: TRBV9; cdr3_aa: ASSAGQQNPEKLF
j_call: TRBJ1-1; clone_size: .; v_call: TRBV5-1; cdr3_aa: ASRGSGQANTEAF
j_call: TRBJ1-3; clone_size: .; v_call: TRBV7-8; cdr3_aa: ASSLEPSSGNTIY
j_call: TRBJ2-1; clone_size: .; v_call: TRBV27; cdr3_aa: ASKSGTHVNEQF
j_call: TRBJ2-1; clone_size: .; v_call: TRBV7-2; cdr3_aa: ASSLGQGSFNEQF
j_call: TRBJ2-1; clone_size: .; v_call: TRBV30; cdr3_aa: AWSVSWSGQF
j_call: TRBJ1-1; clone_size: .; v_call: TRBV7-3; cdr3_aa: ASSLGFRGMNTEAF
j_call: TRBJ1-1; clone_size: .; v_call: TRBV19; cdr3_aa: ASKEGYTEAF
j_call: TRBJ1-6; clone_size: .; v_call: TRBV5-5; cdr3_aa: ASSTDRAGYSPLH
j_call: TRBJ1-2; clone_size: once; v_call: TRBV12-3/TRBV12-4; cdr3_aa: ASSLQGIGGYT
j_call: TRBJ2-3; clone_size: .; v_call: TRBV6-1; cdr3_aa: ASSEQGESTDTQY
j_call: TRBJ2-7; clone_size: once; v_call: TRBV7-2; cdr3_aa: ASSLNPSFYEQY
j_call: TRBJ2-2; clone_size: .; v_call: TRBV7-3; cdr3_aa: ASSPSSGANTGELF
j_call: TRBJ2-7; clone_size: .; v_call: TRBV6-5; cdr3_aa: ASVPDGGSYEQY
j_call: TRBJ2-7; clone_size: .; v_call: TRBV11-1; cdr3_aa: ASSLAGQSSYEQY
j_call: TRBJ2-7; clone_size: .; v_call: TRBV24-1; cdr3_aa: ATSDYGTRGYEQY
j_call: TRBJ1-1; clone_size: .; v_call: TRBV5-1; cdr3_aa: ASSLELPDRGTEAF
j_call: TRBJ2-1; clone_size: .; v_call: TRBV6-2/TRBV6-3; cdr3_aa: ASSLFRGGYNEQF
j_call: TRBJ2-3; clone_size: .; v_call: TRBV18; cdr3_aa: ASSPPWASGTDTQY
j_call: TRBJ2-1; clone_size: .; v_call: TRBV4-2; cdr3_aa: ASSQDFPSGRTLSYNEQF
j_call: TRBJ2-1; clone_size: .; v_call: TRBV7-3; cdr3_aa: ASSPRRIAATNEQF
j_call: TRBJ2-3; clone_size: .; v_call: TRBV18; cdr3_aa: ASSPPIEDTQY
j_call: TRBJ2-7; clone_size: .; v_call: TRBV5-6; cdr3_aa: ASSPLGTGAHYEQY
j_call: TRBJ2-1; clone_size: .; v_call: TRBV30; cdr3_aa: AWGTNRGRINEQF
j_call: TRBJ2-5; clone_size: .; v_call: TRBV5-8; cdr3_aa: ASSLTGETQY
j_call: TRBJ1-2; clone_size: once; v_call: TRBV13; cdr3_aa: ASSLAGQPYGYT
j_call: TRBJ1-6; clone_size: .; v_call: TRBV5-3; cdr3_aa: ARSLFPPDRYSYNSPLH
j_call: TRBJ2-3; clone_size: .; v_call: TRBV29-1; cdr3_aa: SVDGLAGMGSTDTQY
j_call: TRBJ2-6; clone_size: .; v_call: TRBV19; cdr3_aa: ASSTVGVGANVLT
j_call: TRBJ2-3; clone_size: .; v_call: TRBV28; cdr3_aa: ASGASGNTDTQY